This TCR beta chain originates from a study of CD8 T cells in ankylosing spondylitis. Study-level results: Typical of ankylosing spondylitis blood, it appeared, was a TCR beta motif of eight highly homologous variants. Reportedly, significant enrichment of disease-linked clones occurred in matched ankylosing spondylitis synovial fluid.

A quantitative 5'-RACE method, one with molecular barcodes, was used to make TCR beta libraries. TCRdb reanalysed the 5' RACE reads using MiXCR and keeps one entry per CDR3 protein. The sample has about 360,000 distinct CDR3 sequences; approximately 22% are singletons. Note on this clonotype: Its target is not known.

CDR3 size: 13 residues. Trimming stripped 3 bases from V and 11 bases from J, with 16 bases between. Sequences were obtained from blood, either unsorted or a sorted T cell fraction (not recorded which). The chain employs TRBV12-3 or TRBV12-4 and TRBJ1-1; D uncertain. The TCR originated in a male donor with ankylosing spondylitis or in good health (not recorded which). The CDR3 sequence: CASSFLDVKEAFF. In nucleotides, the CDR3 is TGTGCCAGCAGTTTTTTGGACGTTAAAGAGGCTTTCTTT.